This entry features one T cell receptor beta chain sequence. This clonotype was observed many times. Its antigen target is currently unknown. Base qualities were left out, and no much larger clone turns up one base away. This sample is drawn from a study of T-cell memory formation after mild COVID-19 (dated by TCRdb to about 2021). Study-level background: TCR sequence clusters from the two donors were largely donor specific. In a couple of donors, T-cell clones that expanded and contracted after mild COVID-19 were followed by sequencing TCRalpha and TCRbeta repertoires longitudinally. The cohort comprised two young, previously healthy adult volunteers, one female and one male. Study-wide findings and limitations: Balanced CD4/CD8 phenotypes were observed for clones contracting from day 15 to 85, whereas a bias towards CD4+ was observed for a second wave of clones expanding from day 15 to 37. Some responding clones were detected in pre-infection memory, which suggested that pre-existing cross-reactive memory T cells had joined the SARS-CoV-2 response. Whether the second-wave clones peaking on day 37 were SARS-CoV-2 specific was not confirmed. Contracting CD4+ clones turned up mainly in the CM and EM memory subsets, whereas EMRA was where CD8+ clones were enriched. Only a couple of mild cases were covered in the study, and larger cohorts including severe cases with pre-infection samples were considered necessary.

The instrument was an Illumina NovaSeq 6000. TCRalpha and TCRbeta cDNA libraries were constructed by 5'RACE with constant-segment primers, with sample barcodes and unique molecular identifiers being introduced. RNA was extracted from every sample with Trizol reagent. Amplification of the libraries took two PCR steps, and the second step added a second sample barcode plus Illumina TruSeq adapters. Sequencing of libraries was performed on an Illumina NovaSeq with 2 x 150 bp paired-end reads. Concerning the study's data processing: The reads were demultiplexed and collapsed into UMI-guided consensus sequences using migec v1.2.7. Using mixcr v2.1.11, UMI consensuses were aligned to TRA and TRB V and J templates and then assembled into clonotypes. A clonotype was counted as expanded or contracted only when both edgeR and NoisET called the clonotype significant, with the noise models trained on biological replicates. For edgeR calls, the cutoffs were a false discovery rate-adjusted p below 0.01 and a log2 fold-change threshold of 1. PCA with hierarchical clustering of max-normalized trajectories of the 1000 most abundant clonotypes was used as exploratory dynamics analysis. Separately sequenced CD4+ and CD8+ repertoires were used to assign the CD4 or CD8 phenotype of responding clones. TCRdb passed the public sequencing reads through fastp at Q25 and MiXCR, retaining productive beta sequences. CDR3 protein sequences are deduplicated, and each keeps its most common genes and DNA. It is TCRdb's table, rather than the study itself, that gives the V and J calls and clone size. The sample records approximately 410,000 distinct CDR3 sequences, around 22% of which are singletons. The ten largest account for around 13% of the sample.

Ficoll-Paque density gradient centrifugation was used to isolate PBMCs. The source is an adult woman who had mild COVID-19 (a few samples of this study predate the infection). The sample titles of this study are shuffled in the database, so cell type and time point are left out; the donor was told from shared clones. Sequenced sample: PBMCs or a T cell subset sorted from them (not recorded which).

The DNA sequence is TGTGCCAGCAGCTCCGCCGGCCTCCTGGGGGAGACCCAGTACTTC. The encoded protein is CASSSAGLLGETQYF. The chain is encoded by TRBV7-2 joined to TRBJ2-5, with the D gene too uncertain to name. The CDR3, cysteine through phenylalanine, is 15 amino acids long. CDR3 DNA only is kept here, 45 bases in frame from base 1. As encoded in the germline V gene, CDR1 is SGHTA while CDR2 is FQGNSA. V gives up 4 bases and J gives up 5 bases, and the segment between their germline ends measures 17 bases. The entire variable domain, with the stretches around the CDR3 drawn from the reference TRBV7-2 and TRBJ2-5 proteins, is GAGVSQSPSNKVTEKGKDVELRCDPISGHTALYWYRQSLGQGLEFLIYFQGNSAPDKSGLPSDRFSAERTGGSVSTLTIQRTQQEDSAVYLCASSSAGLLGETQYFGPGTRLLVL.